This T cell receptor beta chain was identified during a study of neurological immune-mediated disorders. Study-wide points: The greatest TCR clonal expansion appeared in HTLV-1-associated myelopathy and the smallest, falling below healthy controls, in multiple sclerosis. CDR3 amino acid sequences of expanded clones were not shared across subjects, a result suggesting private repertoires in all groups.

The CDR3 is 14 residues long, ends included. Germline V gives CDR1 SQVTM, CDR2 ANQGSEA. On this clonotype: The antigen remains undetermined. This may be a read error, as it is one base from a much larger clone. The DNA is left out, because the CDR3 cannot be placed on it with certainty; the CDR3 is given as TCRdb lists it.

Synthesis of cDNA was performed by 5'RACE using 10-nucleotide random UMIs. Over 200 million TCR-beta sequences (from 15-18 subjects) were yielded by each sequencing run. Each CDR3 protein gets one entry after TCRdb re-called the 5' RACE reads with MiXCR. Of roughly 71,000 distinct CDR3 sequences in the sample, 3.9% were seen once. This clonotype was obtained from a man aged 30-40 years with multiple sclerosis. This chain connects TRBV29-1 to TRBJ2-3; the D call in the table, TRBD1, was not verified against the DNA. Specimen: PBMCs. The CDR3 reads CSVEVAGGTDTRYF.